Each of the 24 T cell receptor beta chains below was sequenced from the same sample in a study of regulatory T cells in long-lasting Graves disease. As to time point: newly diagnosed GD, antithyroid drugs for less than 3 months. There was RNA extracted from PBMCs, and the TCR library was made from it. Libraries of TCR beta came from iRepertoire HTBI primers plus Arm-PCR of CDR3 regions. TCRdb reprocessed the multiplex PCR reads with MiXCR, giving one entry per CDR3 protein. The sample shows hundreds of thousands of distinct CDR3 sequences, roughly 15% of them seen only once. Another study also made use of these data, one on T cells in Graves' hyperthyroidism and ophthalmopathy.

The sequences come from peripheral blood mononuclear cells (PBMCs), collected at new diagnosis, from a patient treated with antithyroid drugs. Receptors were obtained from a woman aged 25 to 45 with Graves disease.

Points on this clonotype: This could be a read error, since a much larger clone is one nucleotide away. Because it lacks the conserved phenylalanine or tryptophan at the end, this CDR3 is likely a read error. The CDR3 nucleotides are TGTGCCAGCAGGGCTCAGGTAGTGGGGTATGGCTACACCCTC. Protein product: CASRAQVVGYGYTL. V usage is TRBV12-3 or TRBV12-4 and J usage is TRBJ1-2; D ambiguous. There are 14 residues in the CDR3. V was pared by 6 bases and J by 5 bases, with 16 bases between.

The chain combines TRBV20-1 with TRBJ2-3; the match to TRBD2 covers 13 bases. The CDR3 totals 18 residues. Germline CDR1 reads DFQATT; CDR2 reads SNEGSKA (reference sequence). Trimming removed 1 base from V and 2 bases from J; junction bases left unmatched: 9. This chain's CDR3 is CSARALRLAGGPTDTQYF. CDR3 DNA sequence: TGCAGTGCTAGAGCTTTGAGACTAGCGGGAGGTCCCACAGATACGCAGTATTTT.

The sample holds many counts of this clonotype. The chain uses TRBV28 and TRBJ1-2, with D uncertain. The germline V gene has CDR1 MDHEN and CDR2 SYDVKM. V lost 6 bases, J lost 3 bases, and 23 bases lay in between. The CDR3 is made up of 17 amino acids. CDR3 sequence: CASRSAPRARPDYGYTF. The CDR3 DNA follows: TGTGCCAGCAGGTCTGCACCCCGGGCCCGCCCGGACTATGGCTACACCTTC.

This clonotype was picked up many times. V gene TRBV2 combines with J gene TRBJ1-6; D remains unclear. The V gene lost 7 bases and the J gene lost 0 bases, with 10 bases spanning the gap. In germline, CDR1 is SNHLY, CDR2 FYNNEI. The CDR3 runs 15 residues. CDR3 in amino acids: CASKAESSYNSPLHF. The CDR3 bases are TGTGCCAGCAAGGCAGAAAGCTCCTATAATTCACCCCTCCACTTT.

This clonotype was recorded at least ten times. The chain has TRBV7-3 and TRBJ2-1; D is undetermined. V lost 1 base, J lost 0 bases, and 7 bases lay in between. Germline V gene lookup returns CDR1 SGHTA and CDR2 FQGTGA. The CDR3 runs to 15 residues. CDR3: CASSLMQSSYNEQFF. The DNA of the CDR3 is TGTGCCAGCAGCTTAATGCAAAGCTCCTACAATGAGCAGTTCTTC.

The table lists this clonotype with a few counts. The rearrangement uses TRBV3-1 and TRBJ1-3; D is perhaps TRBD1 (5 bases). CDR1 is LGHDT and CDR2 is YNNKEL in the germline V gene (reference sequence). The CDR3 has 14 amino acids. The V gene lost 6 bases and the J gene lost 0 bases, with 9 bases spanning the gap. The CDR3 spells CASRSTASGNTIYF. CDR3 nucleotide sequence: TGTGCCAGCAGATCGACAGCCTCTGGAAACACCATATATTTT.

This clonotype was counted ten times or more. The chain carries TRBV6-1 and TRBJ1-1; D perhaps matches TRBD1 (5 bases). V lost 8 bases and J 7 bases, leaving 17 bases between the germline ends. The CDR3 is 13 residues long. The germline V gene has CDR1 MNHNS and CDR2 SASEGT. CDR3 sequence: CASALGGTREAFF. The CDR3 nucleotides are TGTGCCAGCGCCCTCGGGGGGACGCGTGAAGCTTTCTTT.

At least ten counts were recorded for this clonotype. The V and J genes are TRBV2 and TRBJ1-4; 7 bases agree with TRBD1. This CDR3 contains 12 residues. The V gene's germline CDR1 is SNHLY and CDR2 FYNNEI. V lost 6 bases, J lost 8 bases, and 3 bases stayed unmatched. CDR3 region: CASRVDREKLFF. As DNA, the CDR3 is TGTGCCAGCAGGGTGGACAGGGAAAAACTGTTTTTT.

The J gene is TRBJ2-3, the V gene TRBV14; 7 nucleotides align to TRBD2. V lost 1 base and J lost 0; bases outside the gene matches: 13. Germline values: CDR1 SGHDN, CDR2 FVKESK. The CDR3 runs to 19 residues. Written as DNA, the CDR3 is TGTGCCAGCAGCCAAGGTTGGGCTAGCGGTCGCCCTAGCACAGATACGCAGTATTTT. Encoded protein: CASSQGWASGRPSTDTQYF.

This clonotype was counted ten times or more. The chain recombines TRBV7-2 with TRBJ2-5; D remains ambiguous. The CDR3 is 14 amino acids. V lost 5 bases and J 5 bases, leaving 15 bases between the germline ends. In germline, CDR1 is SGHTA, CDR2 FQGNSA. CDR3 in DNA: TGTGCCAGCAGCCCCATACGGGCCGGGGAGACCCAGTACTTC. This encodes CASSPIRAGETQYF.

The chain uses TRBV11-1 and TRBJ2-1, with a weak D call TRBD2 (5 bases). Germline CDR1 SGHAT, CDR2 FQDESV (reference sequence). The V gene lost 6 bases and the J gene lost 0 bases, with 12 bases spanning the gap. The length of the CDR3 is 15 residues. The CDR3 is CASSMGVNSYNEQFF. CDR3 nucleotides: TGTGCCAGCAGTATGGGAGTGAACTCCTACAATGAGCAGTTCTTC.

The chain links TRBV5-6 to TRBJ1-1; weak D call: TRBD1 (5 bases). Trimming pared 1 base from V and 7 bases from J, leaving 11 bases between. The CDR3 sequence is 13 residues long. Germline assignment: CDR1 SGHDT and CDR2 YYEEEE. CDR3 sequence (DNA): TGTGCCAGCAGCTTGATAGGGGCCGATGAAGCTTTCTTT. This translates into CASSLIGADEAFF.

V gene TRBV19 combines with J gene TRBJ2-1, with D possibly matching TRBD1 (5 bases). Trimming took off 7 bases at V and 5 bases at J, with 12 bases between the two ends. The length of the CDR3 is 13 residues. Germline-derived CDR1 and CDR2 are LNHDA and SQIVND (reference sequence). The CDR3 bases are TGTGCCAGTACCCCGGACACACACAATGAGCAGTTCTTC. It codes for CASTPDTHNEQFF.

About this clonotype: A much larger clone differs from this one at a single base, so this may be a read error. CDR3: CASSLHWGGGRFAEAFF. CDR3 nucleotides: TGTGCCAGCAGCTTACATTGGGGAGGCGGTAGGTTCGCTGAAGCTTTCTTT. The genes are TRBV7-2 and TRBJ1-1, with no clear D. Looked up from germline, CDR1 is SGHTA and CDR2 is FQGNSA. This CDR3 region has 17 residues. With 2 bases removed from V and 6 bases from J, the gap between germline ends came to 22 bases.

V gene TRBV19 combines with J gene TRBJ1-1; D gene unclear. V was pared by 5 bases and J by 2 bases, with 12 bases between. Germline V gene data show CDR1 as LNHDA and CDR2 as SQIVND (reference sequence). CDR3 length: 14 amino acids. The CDR3 here is CASSHPGINTEAFF. CDR3 nucleotides: TGTGCCAGTAGTCACCCGGGTATCAACACTGAAGCTTTCTTT.

This clonotype came up a few times. CDR3 sequence: CASSLLNREVWYGYTF. CDR3 sequence (DNA): TGTGCCAGCAGCTTGCTGAACAGGGAGGTTTGGTATGGCTACACCTTC. The genes are TRBV5-6 and TRBJ1-2; maybe TRBD1 (6 bases). Germline V gene lookup returns CDR1 SGHDT and CDR2 YYEEEE. Trimming shortened V by 1 base and J by 5 bases, and 18 bases separated the two germline ends. The CDR3 has 16 amino acids. The whole variable domain, remainder taken from reference TRBV5-6 and TRBJ1-2, is DAGVTQSPTHLIKTRGQQVTLRCSPKSGHDTVSWYQQALGQGPQFIFQYYEEEERQRGNFPDRFSGHQFPNYSSELNVNALLLGDSALYLCASSLLNREVWYGYTFGSGTRLTVV.

This chain uses TRBV6-1 with TRBJ1-1; 8 nucleotides agree with TRBD1. The CDR3 loop spans 15 amino acids. Per germline, CDR1 MNHNS and CDR2 SASEGT. V shed 7 bases and J 2 bases; nucleotides not matched to a gene: 9. CDR3 bases: TGTGCCAGCACCCCAACGGACAGGGTAAACACTGAAGCTTTCTTT. It yields the protein CASTPTDRVNTEAFF.

J is TRBJ2-2 and V is TRBV5-1; 8 nucleotides agree with TRBD2. This CDR3 contains 14 residues. The germline gives CDR1 SGHRS, CDR2 YFSETQ. The ends lost 4 bases at V and 4 bases at J; junction bases unmatched: 3. The CDR3 bases are TGCGCCAGCAGCCCGGGACTAGGCACCGGGGAGCTGTTTTTT. Translating it yields CASSPGLGTGELFF.

This clonotype was found many times. CDR3 sequence: CASDRRGNTEAFF. The CDR3 DNA follows: TGTGCCAGCGACAGGAGGGGGAACACTGAAGCTTTCTTT. The chain carries TRBV12-3 or TRBV12-4 and TRBJ1-1, with D perhaps matching TRBD1 (6 bases). The CDR3 covers 13 residues. V lost 8 bases to trimming and J lost 1 base, with 11 bases between them.

The chain joins TRBV7-9 to TRBJ1-1; D is uncertain. The CDR3 is 15 residues long. Germline loops: CDR1 SEHNR, CDR2 FQNEAQ (reference sequence). The V end lost 6 bases, the J end lost 3 bases, and 17 bases lay between the germline ends. CDR3 DNA: TGTGCCAGCAGGTCAACGGACGGTCTGGACACTGAAGCTTTCTTT. Translated: CASRSTDGLDTEAFF.

A remark on this clonotype: One end of the junction fails to match germline, which may point to a read error. The chain links TRBV9 to TRBJ1-1; D gene ambiguous. CDR1 SGDLS and CDR2 YYNGEE come from the germline V gene. This CDR3 spans 14 amino acids. The CDR3 nucleotides read TGTGCCGGCAGCGTAGAAGCGATGAACACTGAAGCTTTCTTT. Its protein is CAGSVEAMNTEAFF.

This chain links TRBV6-1 with TRBJ1-6, with D unclear. CDR1 is MNHNS and CDR2 is SASEGT in the germline V gene. V gave up 8 bases and J gave up 9 bases, with 11 bases separating them. The CDR3 runs to 12 residues. The CDR3 DNA is TGTGCCAGCGGGAGGCCGTTTTCACCCCTCCACTTT. This encodes CASGRPFSPLHF.

This clonotype has a count of ten or more. This chain's CDR3 is CASTPRGREREKLFF. The DNA of the CDR3 is TGTGCCAGCACTCCCCGCGGCAGGGAGAGGGAAAAACTGTTTTTT. This chain joins TRBV2 and TRBJ1-4; perhaps TRBD1 as D (5 bases). The germline CDR1 and CDR2 sequences are SNHLY and FYNNEI. The CDR3 is 15 amino acids. V was shortened by 7 bases and J by 8 bases, with 20 bases between the two germline ends.

This clonotype occurred a few times. The chain uses TRBV19 and TRBJ2-1, with D possibly called TRBD1 or TRBD2 (5 bases each). The CDR3 is 15 residues long. Deletions cut 2 bases from V and 4 bases from J, with 12 bases between. Germline-derived CDR1 and CDR2 are LNHDA and SQIVND (reference sequence). CDR3 residues: CASSIYGTSYNEQFF. The CDR3 coding sequence is TGTGCCAGTAGTATATATGGGACCTCTTACAATGAGCAGTTCTTC. Looking up the rest from reference TRBV19 and TRBJ2-1 gives the full variable domain: DGGITQSPKYLFRKEGQNVTLSCEQNLNHDAMYWYRQDPGQGLRLIYYSQIVNDFQKGDIAEGYSVSREKKESFPLTVTSAQKNPTAFYLCASSIYGTSYNEQFFGPGTRLTVL.